This T cell receptor (beta chain) was sequenced in a study of T cell changes during pregnancy in multiple sclerosis. TCRdb's table, derived via immunoSEQ multiplex PCR, lists solely in-frame clones and lacks some. The sample has about 5,200 clones; roughly 80% are singletons. Per the germline V gene, CDR1 is SGDLS and CDR2 is YYNGEE. J gave up 7 bases and V 1 base, and 7 bases lay outside the gene matches. The CDR3 covers 14 residues. This sample comprised CD8+ T cells from peripheral blood mononuclear cells, obtained in the second trimester of pregnancy. This TCR came from a female donor in good health, enrolled as a control in a pregnancy study. The chain is built from TRBV9 and TRBJ2-7, with 8 bases fitting TRBD2. CDR3 DNA: TGTGCCAGCAGCGTATACGGGGGGGCGGGAGAGCAGTACTTC. This gives the protein CASSVYGGAGEQYF.